This is a list of T cell receptor beta chains from one sample in a study of shared clonotypes between healthy human individuals. Profiling relied on immunoSEQ multiplex PCR, and the TCRdb table lists in-frame clones only, not all of them. The sample consists of roughly 1,600,000 clones, 97% to 99% of them appearing once. Sequencing was done on a sample of naive CD4+ T cells sorted from blood. These receptors originate from a man younger than 40 in good health. Each CDR3 is given with its conserved first and last residue.

>TRBJ2-7|TRBV11-2
CASSSLPRGPLWEQYF
>TRBJ2-2|TRBV11-3
CASSLGDFVDGELFF
>TRBJ2-1|TRBV9
CASSLGNIDEQFF
>TRBJ2-1|TRBV27
CASRLYPLAGGGGEQFF
>TRBJ1-5|TRBV19
CASSIDPAGRQPQHF
>TRBJ1-2|TRBV2
CALEDGYTF
>TRBJ1-5|TRBV19
CASSMGFPRGNQPQHF
>TRBJ2-5|TRBV27
CASSLPEETQYF
>TRBJ2-7|TRBV5-8
CASSRGGHPYEQYF
>TRBJ2-1|TRBV6-6
CASTPYGLAGHNEQFF
>TRBJ1-2|TRBV10-2
CASSEYGDPLSYGYTF
>TRBJ1-4|TRBV5-8
CASSIRGSPAGKLFF
>TRBJ2-3|TRBV7-9
CATLAAGGRDTQYF
>TRBJ2-2|TRBV7-2
CASSLARPGELFF
>TRBJ1-2|TRBV5-6
CASSEGQGYGYTF
>TRBJ2-7|TRBV7-2
CASSLEGLAAYEQYF
>TRBJ2-2|TRBV25-1
CASSGGPAQGRFSGELFF
>TRBJ2-3|TRBV25-1
CASRPGIQRADTQYF
>TRBJ1-1|TRBV2
CANSDRANTEAFF
>TRBJ1-2|TRBV7-2
CASSFRWGGQSNYGYTF
>TRBJ2-7|TRBV7-6
CASSSQTGNEQYF
>TRBJ2-1|TRBV11-2
CASSLVTSGRPGDEQFF
>TRBJ1-1|TRBV9
CASSVAPGGQNTEAFF
>TRBJ2-2|TRBV9
CASSTRSFTSSGELFF
>TRBJ2-1|TRBV18
CASSPSSGKTYNEQFF
>TRBJ2-2|TRBV6-5
CASSKKPNTGELFF
>TRBJ2-1|TRBV6-6
CASSYSQRGYNEQFF
>TRBJ2-7|TRBV7-2
CASSYGISSYEQYF
>TRBJ2-7|TRBV10-3
CAIRGTSGYEQYF
>TRBJ2-7|TRBV18
CASSRGGVSYEQYF
>TRBJ2-7|TRBV29-1
CSVATPPYEQYF
>TRBJ2-5|TRBV2
CAGSGTGEETQYF
>TRBJ2-3|TRBV5-1
CASSLSQYTDTQYF
>TRBJ1-5|TRBV10-3
CAISAGAGSNQPQHF
>TRBJ2-5|TRBV9
CASSVDPTGETQYF
>TRBJ2-4|TRBV2
CASSTGGEAKNIQYF
>TRBJ2-1|TRBV29-1
CSVRTSLEQFF
>TRBJ2-3|TRBV4-2
CASSQNQARRTDTQYF
>TRBJ2-1|TRBV6-6
CASSRAQGEQFF
>TRBJ2-7|TRBV6-1
CASSEELGPAYEQYF
>TRBJ2-2|TRBV11-3
CASSLGHGDLASGELFF
>TRBJ2-4|TRBV5-1
CASSLGPGSAKNIQYF
>TRBJ2-7|TRBV11-2
CASSLLTGPYEQYF
>TRBJ2-2|TRBV7-9
CASSPKGPVTGELFF
>TRBJ2-7|TRBV28
CASTSAAPYEQYF
>TRBJ2-3|TRBV28
CASSLSQLAGVTDTQYF
>TRBJ2-3|TRBV2
CASSMGLGISTDTQYF
>TRBJ1-3|TRBV5-4
CASSPGQHSGNTIYF
>TRBJ1-1|TRBV29-1
CSAVTGGATEAFF